The rows below give T cell receptor beta chains drawn from one sample of a study of OX40 agonist ivuxolimab in advanced cancers. Sequenced by immunoSEQ multiplex PCR; TCRdb stores in-frame clones only, minus some. The table has about 76,000 clones, around nine tenths seen once. Source: CD4+ or CD8+ T cells sorted from blood, taken in a trial of the OX40 agonist ivuxolimab. These receptors all come from an adult with an advanced solid tumor such as melanoma, head and neck, liver or kidney cancer. The CDR3 runs from the conserved cysteine through the conserved F or W. A D gene is named only where the DNA matches it firmly. Clone size is given for some rows only: seen once, a few or many times, or a class if the clone is expanded.

TRBJ1-5,few,-,TRBV7-9,CASSLFNQPQHF,TGTGCCAGCAGCTTGTTCAATCAGCCCCAGCATTTT
TRBJ2-2,-,TRBD2,TRBV5-1,CASSALQGGSATGELFF,TGCGCCAGCAGCGCCCTCCAGGGCGGGAGTGCCACCGGGGAGCTGTTTTTT
TRBJ2-3,-,-,TRBV9,CASSYKSSTDTQYF,TGTGCCAGCAGCTATAAATCTAGCACAGATACGCAGTATTTT
TRBJ2-1,-,-,TRBV1,CTSSPSVLSGAGNNEQFF,TGCACCAGCAGCCCGTCGGTGCTTTCAGGTGCGGGGAACAATGAGCAGTTCTTC
TRBJ1-5,-,-,TRBV6-5,CASSYSRSYNQPQHF,TGTGCCAGCAGTTACTCGAGAAGTTACAATCAGCCCCAGCATTTT
TRBJ2-7,-,TRBD2,TRBV9,CASSVGLADSYEQYF,TGTGCCAGCAGCGTCGGCCTAGCGGACTCCTACGAGCAGTACTTC
TRBJ2-7,-,TRBD2,TRBV27,CASSPGGIAGGPLGEQYF,TGTGCCAGCAGCCCAGGGGGCATAGCGGGAGGGCCGTTAGGCGAGCAGTACTTC
TRBJ2-7,-,-,TRBV5-1,CASSPAGTATYEQYF,TGCGCCAGCAGCCCGGCCGGGACGGCGACCTACGAGCAGTACTTC
TRBJ2-7,-,TRBD1,TRBV10-3,CAISKDRESSEQYF,TGTGCCATCAGCAAGGACAGGGAAAGTTCCGAGCAGTACTTC
TRBJ1-1,-,-,TRBV29-1,CSVNGVGTEAFF,TGCAGCGTGAATGGGGTCGGCACTGAAGCTTTCTTT
TRBJ2-7,-,-,TRBV28,CASSNGGGAAVGEQYF,TGTGCCAGCAGTAATGGCGGTGGGGCTGCTGTGGGGGAGCAGTACTTC
TRBJ2-7,-,TRBD2,TRBV5-1,CASSLNSGSSSYEQYF,TGCGCCAGCAGCTTAAATAGCGGGAGCAGCTCCTACGAGCAGTACTTC
TRBJ2-5,-,-,TRBV11-2,CASRPRNQETQYF,TGTGCCAGCAGGCCGCGGAACCAAGAGACCCAGTACTTC
TRBJ2-7,-,-,TRBV30,CAWTYSAAHEQYF,TGTGCCTGGACTTACTCTGCGGCCCACGAGCAGTACTTC
TRBJ2-7,-,TRBD1,TRBV4-2,CASSQDGQGHSYEQYF,TGTGCCAGCAGCCAGGATGGACAGGGCCACTCCTACGAGCAGTACTTC
TRBJ1-1,-,-,TRBV30,CAWVGGAVGTEAFF,TGTGCCTGGGTTGGAGGGGCCGTCGGCACTGAAGCTTTCTTT
TRBJ1-1,-,-,TRBV2,CASSERAEAFF,TGTGCCAGCAGTGAACGGGCTGAAGCTTTCTTT
TRBJ1-4,-,-,TRBV7-9,CASSRDREKLFF,TGTGCCAGCAGCAGGGATCGAGAAAAACTGTTTTTT
TRBJ2-5,-,-,TRBV6-5,CASSYTSRRVQETQYF,TGTGCCAGCAGTTACACATCAAGGAGGGTCCAAGAGACCCAGTACTTC
TRBJ1-2,-,-,TRBV30,CAWSRTHQVGYTF,TGTGCCTGGAGTAGAACCCACCAGGTCGGCTACACCTTC
TRBJ2-1,-,-,TRBV11-2,CASSLRLSSYNEQFF,TGTGCCAGCAGCCTACGGCTTAGCTCCTACAATGAGCAGTTCTTC
TRBJ2-7,-,-,TRBV21-1,CASSFRQGRRYEQYF,TGTGCCAGCAGCTTTCGACAGGGAAGGAGATACGAGCAGTACTTC
TRBJ1-1,-,TRBD1,TRBV6-6,CASTGGQGVEDTEAFF,TGTGCCAGCACCGGGGGACAGGGGGTAGAGGACACTGAAGCTTTCTTT
TRBJ2-1,-,-,TRBV5-5,CASKVTGWDEQFF,TGTGCCAGCAAGGTGACCGGGTGGGATGAGCAGTTCTTC
TRBJ2-5,-,-,TRBV5-5,CASSYSGTATQETQYF,TGTGCCAGCAGCTACTCCGGGACTGCGACTCAAGAGACCCAGTACTTC
TRBJ2-1,-,TRBD1,TRBV27,CASSTQGVARNEQFF,TGTGCCAGCAGCACACAGGGGGTGGCTCGCAATGAGCAGTTCTTC
TRBJ2-1,-,TRBD2,TRBV2,CASSPLGAGGYNEQFF,TGTGCCAGCAGTCCCCTGGGAGCGGGGGGGTACAATGAGCAGTTCTTC
TRBJ2-3,-,-,TRBV4-1,CASSQAQSTDTQYF,TGCGCCAGCAGCCAAGCGCAGAGCACAGATACGCAGTATTTT
TRBJ2-1,few,-,TRBV5-6,CASSSLGLGFDEQFF,TGTGCCAGCAGCTCACTCGGCTTGGGGTTCGATGAGCAGTTCTTC
TRBJ1-5,-,-,TRBV10-2,CASSEANQPQHF,TGCGCCAGCAGTGAAGCGAATCAGCCCCAGCATTTT
TRBJ1-3,once,TRBD1,TRBV27,CASSLTGTTGNTIYF,TGTGCCAGCAGCCTGACAGGGACGACTGGAAACACCATATATTTT
TRBJ2-7,-,-,TRBV30,CAWSVQQSLGYEQYF,TGTGCCTGGAGTGTACAACAGAGTTTAGGTTACGAGCAGTACTTC
TRBJ1-3,few,-,TRBV5-1,CASSYSSGNTIYF,TGCGCCAGCAGCTATAGCTCTGGAAACACCATATATTTT
TRBJ2-2,-,TRBD2,TRBV28,CASNTREGEDTGELFF,TGTGCCAGCAACACTCGGGAGGGGGAAGACACCGGGGAGCTGTTTTTT
TRBJ2-7,few,-,TRBV7-9,CASSPGVHEQYF,TGTGCCAGCAGCCCGGGGGTCCACGAGCAGTACTTC
TRBJ2-3,once,-,TRBV10-3,CAISESLRVTQYF,TGTGCCATCAGTGAGTCGTTAAGGGTTACGCAGTATTTT
TRBJ2-5,-,TRBD1,TRBV18,CASSPGQLKETQYF,TGTGCCAGCTCGCCGGGACAGCTAAAAGAGACCCAGTACTTC
TRBJ1-1,-,-,TRBV5-4,CASLAQGNTEAFF,TGTGCCAGCCTCGCACAGGGGAACACTGAAGCTTTCTTT
TRBJ1-1,-,TRBD1,TRBV7-2,CASSLRQGNTEAFF,TGTGCCAGCAGCCTCCGACAGGGGAACACTGAAGCTTTCTTT
TRBJ2-7,-,-,TRBV7-9,CASSSLPLANEQYF,TGTGCCAGCAGCTCCCTCCCCCTCGCTAACGAGCAGTACTTC
TRBJ1-2,once,-,TRBV30,CAWLLRGTAGGYTF,TGTGCCTGGCTCCTACGGGGTACGGCGGGAGGCTACACCTTC
TRBJ1-2,-,-,TRBV5-1,CASSLVVGISNYGYTF,TGCGCCAGCAGCTTGGTGGTGGGAATCTCTAACTATGGCTACACCTTC
TRBJ1-2,few,TRBD1,TRBV30,CAWSGGTGASYGYTF,TGTGCCTGGAGTGGGGGGACAGGAGCAAGTTATGGCTACACCTTC
TRBJ1-2,-,TRBD1,TRBV7-3,CASSWGQANYGYTF,TGTGCCAGCAGCTGGGGACAGGCGAACTATGGCTACACCTTC
TRBJ1-1,-,TRBD1,TRBV4-2,CASSQKDRGFENEAFF,TGTGCCAGCAGCCAAAAGGACAGGGGGTTTGAGAATGAAGCTTTCTTT
TRBJ2-7,-,TRBD2,TRBV28,CASSWTSSYEQYF,TGTGCCAGCAGTTGGACTAGCTCCTACGAGCAGTACTTC
TRBJ2-7,few,-,TRBV4-1,CASSQETGLAHEQYF,TGCGCCAGCAGCCAAGAAACAGGGCTCGCCCACGAGCAGTACTTC
TRBJ1-1,-,-,TRBV28,CASSGRAGDTEAFF,TGTGCCAGCAGTGGGAGGGCCGGGGACACTGAAGCTTTCTTT
TRBJ1-1,-,-,TRBV11-1,CASSLQTKNTEAFF,TGTGCCAGCAGCTTACAAACCAAGAACACTGAAGCTTTCTTT
TRBJ2-5,-,-,TRBV7-9,CASTREETQYF,TGTGCCAGCACAAGGGAAGAGACCCAGTACTTC
TRBJ1-1,-,TRBD1,TRBV27,CASSLTGQGEAFF,TGTGCCAGCAGCCTAACGGGACAGGGTGAAGCTTTCTTT
TRBJ1-4,-,-,TRBV18,CASSPGEEKLFF,TGTGCCAGCTCACCAGGAGAGGAAAAACTGTTTTTT